These 21 T cell receptor beta chains share one sample of origin, sequenced in a study of graft-versus-host responses after intestinal transplantation. The method was immunoSEQ multiplex PCR; TCRdb's version includes in-frame clones alone and lacks a portion of them. The profile shows 11,000 to 15,000 clones, more than 35% of them singletons. This specimen consisted of alloreactive CD4+ T cells from a mixed lymphocyte reaction culture, obtained before intestinal transplant. Subset in this sample: CFSE-low proliferating T cells sorted from approximately six-day pre-transplant mixed lymphocyte reaction (GvH or HvG direction). These receptors all stem from a human patient who received an intestinal transplant.

The CDR3 nucleotides read TGTGCCAGCAGGCCCCGACAGGTCCCCTTGGGGGGCTACACCTTC. Its protein is CASRPRQVPLGGYTF. The rearrangement joins TRBV6-6 to TRBJ1-2; the D gene is possibly TRBD1 (6 bases). The CDR3 is 15 amino acids. Germline V CDR1 and CDR2: MNHNY, SVGAGI (reference sequence). The V end lost 6 bases, the J end lost 8 bases, and 22 bases lay between the germline ends.

The gene calls are TRBV4-1 and TRBJ1-2, with 9 bases lining up with TRBD1. After removal of 6 bases from V and 2 bases from J, the junction contained 4 bases not matched to a gene. Per germline, CDR1 MGHRA and CDR2 YSYEKL. The CDR3 length is 14 residues. The CDR3 DNA sequence: TGCGCCAGCAGTCCTGGGACAGGGAACTATGGCTACACCTTC. This gives the protein CASSPGTGNYGYTF.

The CDR3, as DNA: TGTGCCAGTAGCCAAACCGGGACAGGGTCAATGAACACTGAAGCTTTCTTT. It specifies CASSQTGTGSMNTEAFF. The chain links TRBV19 to TRBJ1-1, with 9 positions matching TRBD1. Trimming cost V 6 bases and J 0 bases; bases outside gene matches: 11. The germline gives CDR1 LNHDA, CDR2 SQIVND (reference sequence). There are 17 residues in the CDR3. The full variable domain, in which reference TRBV19 and TRBJ1-1 provide the parts outside the CDR3, is DGGITQSPKYLFRKEGQNVTLSCEQNLNHDAMYWYRQDPGQGLRLIYYSQIVNDFQKGDIAEGYSVSREKKESFPLTVTSAQKNPTAFYLCASSQTGTGSMNTEAFFGQGTRLTVV.

In its sample, this clone was seen a few times. The gene calls are TRBV5-1 and TRBJ2-5; 14 nucleotides match TRBD2. Trimming cost V 4 bases and J 3 bases; bases outside gene matches: 2. The CDR3 loop spans 15 amino acids. From germline, CDR1 is SGHRS and CDR2 YFSETQ. DNA of the CDR3: TGCGCCAGCAGCAGACTAGCGGGGGGGGAAGAGACCCAGTACTTC. Its translation is CASSRLAGGEETQYF.

This clone was picked up a small number of times. The J gene is TRBJ2-7, the V gene TRBV7-2; TRBD2 aligns across 13 bases. Germline lookup yields CDR1 SGHTA and CDR2 FQGNSA. V was pared by 4 bases and J by 3 bases, with 9 bases of the junction left unmatched. CDR3 length equals 17 residues. Here the CDR3 reads CASSWRTSGGQSYEQYF. In nucleotides, the CDR3 is TGTGCCAGCAGCTGGCGGACTAGCGGGGGCCAAAGCTACGAGCAGTACTTC.

This clone was counted only a few times. V and J are TRBV7-2 and TRBJ1-2; no definite D call. Germline V gene lookup returns CDR1 SGHTA and CDR2 FQGNSA. The V gene lost 0 bases and the J gene lost 8 bases, with 16 bases spanning the gap. The CDR3 spans 15 residues. The CDR3 DNA reads as TGTGCCAGCAGCTTAGCAATGCGGGGAGCGGGAGGCTACACCTTC. Translated, it gives CASSLAMRGAGGYTF. Complete variable domain (other parts from reference TRBV7-2 and TRBJ1-2): GAGVSQSPSNKVTEKGKDVELRCDPISGHTALYWYRQSLGQGLEFLIYFQGNSAPDKSGLPSDRFSAERTGGSVSTLTIQRTQQEDSAVYLCASSLAMRGAGGYTFGSGTRLTVV.

V usage is TRBV10-2 and J usage is TRBJ2-7; 12 bases map to TRBD2. V trimming: 2 bases; J trimming: 1 base; junction bases outside the gene matches: 0. CDR1 is WSHSY, CDR2 SAAADI, per germline. The length of the CDR3 is 15 residues. The CDR3 sequence is CASSETSGGSYEQYF. CDR3 DNA sequence: TGCGCCAGCAGTGAGACTAGCGGGGGGTCCTACGAGCAGTACTTC.

This clone turned up a few times. This chain joins TRBV18 and TRBJ2-1, with a possible D match to TRBD1 (6 bases). The CDR3 loop spans 15 amino acids. V was clipped by 3 bases and J by 2 bases, with 11 bases between them. CDR1 is KGHSH, CDR2 LQKENI, per germline. This chain's CDR3 is CASSPIGTPYNEQFF. For the CDR3, the DNA is TGTGCCAGCTCACCTATTGGGACACCCTACAATGAGCAGTTCTTC.

In DNA, the CDR3 is TGTGCCAGTAGTATAGAGCGGGGGGCCTACAATGAGCAGTTCTTC. Amino acid sequence: CASSIERGAYNEQFF. The J gene is TRBJ2-1, the V gene TRBV19, with 8 positions matching TRBD2. Germline trimming cut 0 bases from V and 2 bases from J; bases unmatched to any gene: 0. CDR3 length equals 15 residues. Germline V gene data show CDR1 as LNHDA and CDR2 as SQIVND (reference sequence).

Only a few counts were recorded for this clone. V is TRBV27 and J is TRBJ2-5, with 10 positions matching TRBD1. CDR3 length: 16 amino acids. In germline, CDR1 is MNHEY, CDR2 SMNVEV (reference sequence). The V segment lost 2 bases and the J segment 4 bases; nucleotides outside the gene matches: 7. The CDR3 is CASSLVATGGIETQYF. The CDR3 DNA reads as TGTGCCAGCAGTTTAGTTGCGACAGGGGGCATAGAGACCCAGTACTTC.

V is TRBV5-1 and J is TRBJ2-3; D possibly corresponds to TRBD2 (6 bases). Germline-derived CDR1 and CDR2 are SGHRS and YFSETQ. Trimming pared 4 bases from V and 2 bases from J, leaving 11 bases between. The CDR3 is 14 amino acids. The chain's CDR3 is CASSPGLPTDTQYF. The CDR3 region has the DNA TGCGCCAGCAGCCCGGGACTTCCCACAGATACGCAGTATTTT.

In nucleotides, the CDR3 is TGTGCCAGCAGTTACGGAGGGACGGTGAACACTGAAGCTTTCTTT. Amino acid sequence: CASSYGGTVNTEAFF. The V gene is TRBV6-6, the J gene TRBJ1-1; tentatively, D is TRBD1 (5 bases). Germline CDR1 is MNHNY and CDR2 is SVGAGI (reference sequence). The ends were cut back, 2 bases at V and 0 bases at J, with 10 bases in the middle. The CDR3 contains 15 residues.

The chain carries TRBV4-3 and TRBJ1-2; tentatively, D is TRBD1 (5 bases). The CDR3 sequence is 19 residues long. Looked up from germline, CDR1 is LGHNA and CDR2 is YSLEER. V shed 0 bases and J shed 0 bases, with 20 bases lying between them. Here the CDR3 DNA reads TGCGCCAGCAGCCAAGACGTCTGGGGGGTCTCTGTAGCTAACTATGGCTACACCTTC. Its protein product is CASSQDVWGVSVANYGYTF.

In this sample, this clone turned up a few times. The rearrangement uses TRBV5-1 and TRBJ2-7; possibly TRBD1 for D (6 bases). Trimming took off 3 bases at V and 2 bases at J, with 18 bases between the two ends. CDR1 SGHRS and CDR2 YFSETQ come from the germline V gene. This CDR3 spans 16 amino acids. As DNA, the CDR3 is TGCGCCAGCAGCTACACGGTGCCCGGGACACCCTACGAGCAGTACTTC. Encoded protein: CASSYTVPGTPYEQYF.

V usage is TRBV30 and J usage is TRBJ2-5, with 11 bases lining up with TRBD1. The DNA end is more similar to TRBJ2-7, so the J call may be wrong. CDR1 and CDR2 from the germline V gene are GTSNPN and SVGIG (reference sequence). This CDR3 has 15 amino acids. Here the CDR3 reads CAWSNPGQGDYEQYF. The DNA for the CDR3 is TGTGCCTGGTCGAATCCGGGACAGGGGGATTACGAGCAGTACTTC.

This chain joins TRBV5-1 and TRBJ2-5; the match to TRBD1 covers 11 bases. V gave up 5 bases and J gave up 5 bases; unmatched junction bases: 11. CDR1 SGHRS and CDR2 YFSETQ come from the germline V gene. The CDR3 has 16 amino acids. CDR3 bases: TGCGCCAGCAGTTACAGGACAGGGGGCGCGGGGGAGACCCAGTACTTC. It specifies CASSYRTGGAGETQYF. Full variable domain (outside the CDR3, taken from reference TRBV5-1 and TRBJ2-5): KAGVTQTPRYLIKTRGQQVTLSCSPISGHRSVSWYQQTPGQGLQFLFEYFSETQRNKGNFPGRFSGRQFSNSRSEMNVSTLELGDSALYLCASSYRTGGAGETQYFGPGTRLLVL.

By share of the sample, this clone is medium-sized. The chain employs TRBV6-1 and TRBJ1-3; D gene unclear. This CDR3 contains 17 residues. V was clipped by 1 base and J by 2 bases, with 15 bases between them. Germline loops: CDR1 MNHNS, CDR2 SASEGT. Written as DNA, the CDR3 is TGTGCCAGCAGTGAAGTGATGGGAGGTTTCACTGGAAACACCATATATTTT. Protein: CASSEVMGGFTGNTIYF.

The J gene is TRBJ2-4, the V gene TRBV4-3; D is undetermined. Germline loops: CDR1 LGHNA, CDR2 YSLEER. The V end lost 2 bases, the J end lost 6 bases, and 8 bases lay between the germline ends. The CDR3 contains 13 residues. The CDR3 spells CASSQSLGNIQYF. The DNA for the CDR3 is TGCGCCAGCAGCCAAAGTCTCGGAAACATTCAGTACTTC.

This clone was seen more than once but under ten times. The rearrangement uses TRBV5-6 and TRBJ1-5; D is unresolved. This CDR3 has 14 amino acids. Germline V gene data show CDR1 as SGHDT and CDR2 as YYEEEE. V lost 0 bases, J lost 2 bases, and 6 bases lay in between. CDR3 sequence (DNA): TGTGCCAGCAGCTTGGCGGGTGGCAATCAGCCCCAGCATTTT. Its protein is CASSLAGGNQPQHF.

In this sample, this clone is medium-sized. This chain joins TRBV18 and TRBJ1-2, with 7 positions matching TRBD1. V was clipped by 4 bases and J by 8 bases; unmatched bases: 13. The length of the CDR3 is 15 residues. Germline V gene lookup returns CDR1 KGHSH and CDR2 LQKENI. The CDR3 loop is CASSLYSDRTGGYTF. DNA for the CDR3: TGTGCCAGCTCACTCTACTCGGACAGGACCGGAGGCTACACCTTC.

The chain links TRBV15 to TRBJ2-3, with 8 bases fitting TRBD2. Germline lookup yields CDR1 LNHNV and CDR2 YYDKDF (reference sequence). The CDR3 loop spans 16 amino acids. Trimming cost V 3 bases and J 2 bases; bases outside gene matches: 7. The CDR3 loop reads CATSRRRGDLTDTQYF. DNA of the CDR3: TGTGCCACCAGCAGGCGGCGGGGGGACCTCACAGATACGCAGTATTTT.